The next 28 T cell receptor beta chains were all read from a single sample in a study of blood T cell repertoires in COVID-19. Sequenced by immunoSEQ multiplex PCR; TCRdb stores in-frame clones only, minus some. The sample holds about 250,000 clones, roughly four fifths seen once. The sample consisted of PBMCs or T cells enriched from blood (not recorded which). Source of these receptors: a middle-aged man who had been exposed to COVID-19.

The chain carries TRBV7-9 and TRBJ2-3; TRBD2 aligns across 10 bases. The CDR3 consists of 15 residues. V trimming: 5 bases; J trimming: 4 bases; junction bases outside the gene matches: 6. CDR1 SEHNR and CDR2 FQNEAQ come from the germline V gene (reference sequence). For the CDR3, the DNA is TGTGCCAGCAGCGTTAAACTAGCGGGGTCAGATACGCAGTATTTT. Translated: CASSVKLAGSDTQYF.

This chain links TRBV6-5 with TRBJ2-5; the D gene is possibly TRBD2 (6 bases). The CDR3 runs to 15 residues. Germline-derived CDR1 and CDR2 are MNHEY and SVGAGI. V lost 0 bases to trimming and J lost 5 bases, with 13 bases between them. The CDR3 nucleotides are TGTGCCAGCAGTTACTCACCAGGACTACAGGAGACCCAGTACTTC. Its translation is CASSYSPGLQETQYF.

The CDR3 sequence is CASSSGQGGQPQHF. For the CDR3, the DNA is TGTGCCAGCAGCTCCGGACAGGGAGGTCAGCCCCAGCATTTT. The chain uses TRBV6-5 and TRBJ1-5; 8 nucleotides agree with TRBD1. This CDR3 is 14 amino acids long. CDR1 and CDR2 (germline): MNHEY, SVGAGI. V shed 6 bases, J shed 6 bases, and the junction held 7 bases outside the gene matches.

The chain has TRBV5-6 and TRBJ2-7; D is unresolved. The CDR3 loop spans 15 amino acids. Germline V CDR1 and CDR2: SGHDT, YYEEEE. V lost 0 bases and J 6 bases, leaving 16 bases between the germline ends. CDR3 loop: CASSLGQARRLEQYF. The CDR3, as DNA: TGTGCCAGCAGCTTGGGGCAGGCTCGGCGCCTCGAGCAGTACTTC.

The chain recombines TRBV11-2 with TRBJ2-7; 9 bases fit TRBD2. Germline-derived CDR1 and CDR2 are SGHAT and FQNNGV. The CDR3 runs 15 residues. Trimming took 4 bases from V and 3 from J; bases not matched to a gene: 7. The CDR3 loop reads CASSSQGSGSYEQYF. The CDR3, as DNA: TGTGCCAGCAGCTCGCAAGGTAGCGGGAGCTACGAGCAGTACTTC. Full variable domain (remainder filled in from reference TRBV11-2 and TRBJ2-7): EAGVAQSPRYKIIEKRQSVAFWCNPISGHATLYWYQQILGQGPKLLIQFQNNGVVDDSQLPKDRFSAERLKGVDSTLKIQPAKLEDSAVYLCASSSQGSGSYEQYFGPGTRLTVT.

CDR3 in DNA: TGCGCCAGCAGCCATCCGCCCCAGGGCAATGAGCAGTTCTTC. This gives the protein CASSHPPQGNEQFF. V is TRBV4-1 and J is TRBJ2-1; D perhaps matches TRBD1 (5 bases). V was pared by 3 bases and J by 6 bases, with 12 bases between. The CDR3 is 14 amino acids. Germline V lookup: CDR1 MGHRA, CDR2 YSYEKL.

As regards this clone: A junction boundary mismatches the germline segment, possibly from a read error. The rearrangement links TRBV9 to TRBJ2-7, with 7 bases aligning to TRBD1. The V gene's germline CDR1 is SGDLS and CDR2 YYNGEE. The CDR3 consists of 12 residues. CDR3: CASSDKKGQLTF. CDR3 bases: TGTGCCAGCAGCGACAAAAAGGGACAGCTTACTTTC.

This clone appeared a few times. The rearrangement links TRBV4-2 to TRBJ1-3; possible D gene TRBD1, 5 bases. Germline V gives CDR1 LGHNA, CDR2 YNFKEQ. V was shortened by 4 bases and J by 4 bases, with 11 bases between the two germline ends. The CDR3 is 14 residues long. The CDR3 DNA is TGTGCCAGCAGCCCCCGGGGGTACGGAAACACCATATATTTT. It codes for CASSPRGYGNTIYF.

The chain links TRBV7-2 to TRBJ1-1; D is perhaps TRBD1 (5 bases). Germline-derived CDR1 and CDR2 are SGHTA and FQGNSA. This CDR3 contains 16 residues. V gave up 4 bases and J gave up 5 bases, with 20 bases separating them. DNA for the CDR3: TGTGCCAGCAGCTCCGCCGGGGGTGTGAAGGGGACTGAAGCTTTCTTT. Translated, it gives CASSSAGGVKGTEAFF.

The chain employs TRBV9 and TRBJ2-1; D is perhaps TRBD1 (7 bases). Trimming shortened V by 3 bases and J by 2 bases, and 15 bases separated the two germline ends. The CDR3 length is 16 residues. Germline lookup yields CDR1 SGDLS and CDR2 YYNGEE. This CDR3 is CASSATGTSPYNEQFF. The CDR3 DNA follows: TGTGCCAGCAGCGCGACAGGGACTTCCCCCTACAATGAGCAGTTCTTC.

V gene TRBV28 combines with J gene TRBJ2-7; TRBD1 matches at 9 bases. CDR3 size: 13 residues. The germline V gene encodes CDR1 MDHEN and CDR2 SYDVKM. After removal of 8 bases from V and 6 bases from J, the junction contained 8 bases not matched to a gene. CDR3 nucleotide sequence: TGTGCCAGCTGCTCCGGGACAGGGTGCGAGCAGTACTTC. Protein: CASCSGTGCEQYF.

The chain combines TRBV7-2 with TRBJ1-2; D ambiguous. With 5 bases removed from V and 4 bases from J, the gap between germline ends came to 20 bases. Germline loops: CDR1 SGHTA, CDR2 FQGNSA. The CDR3 loop spans 16 amino acids. Here the CDR3 reads CASSLHTVTPAYGYTF. CDR3 bases: TGTGCCAGCAGCCTACATACAGTGACCCCCGCCTATGGCTACACCTTC.

This rearrangement joins TRBV10-3 to TRBJ1-6; 9 bases fit TRBD1. Germline values: CDR1 ENHRY, CDR2 SYGVKD. CDR3 length equals 13 residues. The J segment lost 9 bases and the V segment lost 10 bases, leaving 7 bases of the junction unmatched. CDR3 in DNA: TGTGCCAACCGGGACAGGGAACGTTCACCCCTCCACTTT. This gives the protein CANRDRERSPLHF.

This clone was picked up a small number of times. The rearrangement links TRBV12-3 or TRBV12-4 to TRBJ1-6; D is unresolved. The V end lost 3 bases, the J end lost 9 bases, and 6 bases lay between the germline ends. The CDR3 is 12 residues long. The CDR3 is CASSLAVSPLHF. The CDR3 DNA reads TGTGCCAGCAGTTTGGCGGTTTCACCCCTCCACTTT.

This clone appeared a few times. The DNA of the CDR3 is TGTGCCAGCAGTCCTATGCGGAGGGCCACTGAAGCTTTCTTT. It yields the protein CASSPMRRATEAFF. The chain joins TRBV27 to TRBJ1-1; D ambiguous. The CDR3 sequence is 14 residues long. V gave up 5 bases and J gave up 4 bases, with 14 bases separating them. The germline CDR1 and CDR2 sequences are MNHEY and SMNVEV (reference sequence).

This chain uses TRBV27 with TRBJ2-2, with D tentatively TRBD1 (6 bases). The germline gives CDR1 MNHEY, CDR2 SMNVEV (reference sequence). V was cut by 5 bases and J by 4 bases, with 17 bases left in between. The CDR3 extends over 16 amino acids. CDR3 loop: CASSLPQGLRTGELFF. The CDR3 DNA reads as TGTGCCAGCAGTCTACCCCAGGGGCTACGCACCGGGGAGCTGTTTTTT.

This clone was detected once. The V call is TRBV5-1, the J call TRBJ2-2, with a weak D call TRBD2 (6 bases). Deletions cut 1 base from V and 7 bases from J, with 17 bases between. Germline lookup yields CDR1 SGHRS and CDR2 YFSETQ. The CDR3 is 16 residues long. The CDR3 loop reads CASSLRWDSRGGELFF. In DNA form, the CDR3 reads TGCGCCAGCAGCTTGCGGTGGGACTCAAGAGGCGGGGAGCTGTTTTTT.

This rearrangement joins TRBV7-9 to TRBJ1-5, with D unclear. The CDR3 loop spans 12 amino acids. The ends were cut back, 5 bases at V and 11 bases at J, with 13 bases in the middle. The germline V gene has CDR1 SEHNR and CDR2 FQNEAQ (reference sequence). CDR3: CASSEEGPAQHF. In nucleotides, the CDR3 is TGTGCCAGCAGCGAAGAGGGTCCAGCCCAGCATTTT. The complete variable domain, with remaining parts taken from reference TRBV7-9 and TRBJ1-5, reads DTGVSQNPRHKITKRGQNVTFRCDPISEHNRLYWYRQTLGQGPEFLTYFQNEAQLEKSRLLSDRFSAERPKGSFSTLEIQRTEQGDSAMYLCASSEEGPAQHFGDGTRLSIL.

The table lists this clone with a few counts. This chain joins TRBV12-3 or TRBV12-4 and TRBJ1-2; no clear D gene. V was cut by 3 bases and J by 6 bases, with 8 bases left in between. This CDR3 is 12 amino acids long. The chain's CDR3 is CASSFELHGYTF. CDR3 bases: TGTGCCAGCAGTTTCGAACTGCATGGCTACACCTTC.

The chain joins TRBV5-6 to TRBJ2-1, with 8 nucleotides matching TRBD1. Germline trimming cut 2 bases from V and 4 bases from J; bases unmatched to any gene: 5. Germline V gene lookup returns CDR1 SGHDT and CDR2 YYEEEE. The CDR3 extends over 15 amino acids. Here the CDR3 DNA reads TGTGCCAGCAGCTTACAGGGGGTACTATACAATGAGCAGTTCTTC. As protein: CASSLQGVLYNEQFF.

This clone appeared a few times. The chain joins TRBV5-4 to TRBJ2-7; TRBD1 is a possible D gene (6 bases). The CDR3 is 15 residues long. Per the germline V gene, CDR1 is SGHNT and CDR2 is YYREEE (reference sequence). V lost 4 bases, J lost 0 bases, and 14 bases lay in between. The CDR3 loop reads CASSSGQRHSYEQYF. The CDR3 nucleotides are TGTGCCAGCAGCAGCGGACAGCGCCACTCCTACGAGCAGTACTTC.

The V and J genes are TRBV5-6 and TRBJ1-2; D is ambiguous. Germline V gene lookup returns CDR1 SGHDT and CDR2 YYEEEE. The CDR3 is 13 residues long. The V end lost 1 base, the J end lost 7 bases, and 11 bases lay between the germline ends. CDR3: CASSLRQPFGYTF. The CDR3 DNA follows: TGTGCCAGCAGCTTGAGACAACCATTTGGCTACACCTTC. The whole variable domain, filled in from reference TRBV5-6 and TRBJ1-2, reads DAGVTQSPTHLIKTRGQQVTLRCSPKSGHDTVSWYQQALGQGPQFIFQYYEEEERQRGNFPDRFSGHQFPNYSSELNVNALLLGDSALYLCASSLRQPFGYTFGSGTRLTVV.

This chain connects TRBV14 to TRBJ2-7; the match to TRBD1 covers 7 bases. This CDR3 contains 16 residues. Germline-derived CDR1 and CDR2 are SGHDN and FVKESK. V gave up 0 bases and J gave up 0 bases; unmatched junction bases: 5. For the CDR3, the DNA is TGTGCCAGCAGCCAAGAAAAGACAGGGTACTCCTACGAGCAGTACTTC. This gives the protein CASSQEKTGYSYEQYF.

J is TRBJ1-5 and V is TRBV19; 7 nucleotides align to TRBD1. The CDR3 runs to 16 residues. The germline CDR1 and CDR2 sequences are LNHDA and SQIVND (reference sequence). Losses at the gene ends were 5 bases for V and 3 bases for J; bases not matched to a gene: 10. The DNA for the CDR3 is TGTGCCAGTAGTGTAACCCAGGGGGGTAACAATCAGCCCCAGCATTTT. It translates to CASSVTQGGNNQPQHF.

The chain joins TRBV6-5 to TRBJ1-6, with 7 bases lining up with TRBD1. The CDR3 is made up of 14 amino acids. V gave up 6 bases and J gave up 6 bases; unmatched junction bases: 5. Germline V gene lookup returns CDR1 MNHEY and CDR2 SVGAGI. CDR3 in amino acids: CASSTGQRNSPLHF. In DNA, the CDR3 is TGTGCCAGCAGCACGGGACAGCGTAATTCACCCCTCCACTTT.

The V call is TRBV5-1, the J call TRBJ2-7, with a tentative D call TRBD2 (5 bases). Germline loops: CDR1 SGHRS, CDR2 YFSETQ. Trimming left V 0 bases short and J 4 bases short, with 11 bases between. The CDR3 spans 14 residues. CDR3 in amino acids: CASSLAGVIYEQYF. The CDR3, as DNA: TGCGCCAGCAGCTTGGCCGGGGTGATTTACGAGCAGTACTTC.

The rearrangement joins TRBV7-3 to TRBJ2-5, with D unresolved. V lost 5 bases and J lost 1, with 8 bases in between. The CDR3 sequence is 13 residues long. Per the germline V gene, CDR1 is SGHTA and CDR2 is FQGTGA. The CDR3 sequence: CASSILVQETQYF. The CDR3 DNA reads as TGTGCCAGCAGCATACTGGTCCAAGAGACCCAGTACTTC.

V is TRBV3-1 (or the pseudogene TRBV3-2) and J is TRBJ2-1; TRBD2 might be the D (6 bases). Germline V gives CDR1 LGHDT, CDR2 YNNKEL (reference sequence). V lost 0 bases and J lost 4, with 10 bases in between. This CDR3 region has 15 residues. CDR3 in amino acids: CASSQDTAGYNEQFF. Here the CDR3 DNA reads TGTGCCAGCAGCCAAGACACGGCGGGATACAATGAGCAGTTCTTC.